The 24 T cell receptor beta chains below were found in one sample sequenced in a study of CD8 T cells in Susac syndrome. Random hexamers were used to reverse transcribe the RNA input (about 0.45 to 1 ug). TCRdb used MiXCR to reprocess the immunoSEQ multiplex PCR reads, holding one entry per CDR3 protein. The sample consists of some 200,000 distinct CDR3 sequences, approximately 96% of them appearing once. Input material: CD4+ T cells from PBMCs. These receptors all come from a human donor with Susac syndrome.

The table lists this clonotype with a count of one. The CDR3 protein is CASSLRGQSEAFF. CDR3 DNA sequence: TGTGCCAGCAGCTTAAGGGGACAATCCGAAGCTTTCTTT. The chain couples TRBV7-3 to TRBJ1-1; tentatively, D is TRBD1 (6 bases). Germline CDR1 and CDR2: SGHTA and FQGTGA. The CDR3 covers 13 residues. V was cut by 1 base and J by 8 bases, with 11 bases left in between.

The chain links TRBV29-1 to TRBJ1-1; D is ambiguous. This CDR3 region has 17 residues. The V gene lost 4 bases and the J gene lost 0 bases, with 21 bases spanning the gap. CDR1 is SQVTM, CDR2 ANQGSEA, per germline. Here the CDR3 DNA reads TGCAGCGTTGTAGGAGGTTATGGGGATATACTGAACACTGAAGCTTTCTTT. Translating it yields CSVVGGYGDILNTEAFF.

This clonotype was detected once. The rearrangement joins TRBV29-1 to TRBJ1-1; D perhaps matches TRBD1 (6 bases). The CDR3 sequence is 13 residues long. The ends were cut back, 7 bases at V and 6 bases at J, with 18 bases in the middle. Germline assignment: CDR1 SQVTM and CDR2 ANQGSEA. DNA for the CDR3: TGCAGCGCATACAGGGAATTAAAGGCTGAAGCTTTCTTT. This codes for CSAYRELKAEAFF.

CDR3 amino acids: CASSVAASGGAAVYNEQFF. CDR3 DNA: TGTGCCAGCAGCGTAGCTGCTAGCGGGGGGGCGGCGGTGTACAATGAGCAGTTCTTC. The chain links TRBV9 to TRBJ2-1; TRBD2 aligns across 12 bases. The V and J ends lost 0 bases and 4 bases, in that order; junction bases with no gene match: 11. The germline V gene encodes CDR1 SGDLS and CDR2 YYNGEE. The length of the CDR3 is 19 residues. Looking up the rest from reference TRBV9 and TRBJ2-1 gives the full variable domain: DSGVTQTPKHLITATGQRVTLRCSPRSGDLSVYWYQQSLDQGLQFLIQYYNGEERAKGNILERFSAQQFPDLHSELNLSSLELGDSALYFCASSVAASGGAAVYNEQFFGPGTRLTVL.

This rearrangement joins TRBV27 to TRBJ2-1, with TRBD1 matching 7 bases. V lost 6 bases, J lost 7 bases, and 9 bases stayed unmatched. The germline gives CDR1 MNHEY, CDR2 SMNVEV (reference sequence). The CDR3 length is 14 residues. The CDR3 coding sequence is TGTGCCAGCAGCCCTGGACAGGCAGGGAATGAGCAGTTCTTC. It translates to CASSPGQAGNEQFF.

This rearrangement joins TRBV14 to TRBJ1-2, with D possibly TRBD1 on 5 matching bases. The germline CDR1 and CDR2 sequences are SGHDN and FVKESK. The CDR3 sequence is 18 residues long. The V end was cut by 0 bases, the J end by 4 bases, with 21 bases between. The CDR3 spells CASSQDKIYAEQVYGYTF. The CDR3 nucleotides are TGTGCCAGCAGCCAAGATAAAATTTATGCGGAACAGGTCTATGGCTACACCTTC.

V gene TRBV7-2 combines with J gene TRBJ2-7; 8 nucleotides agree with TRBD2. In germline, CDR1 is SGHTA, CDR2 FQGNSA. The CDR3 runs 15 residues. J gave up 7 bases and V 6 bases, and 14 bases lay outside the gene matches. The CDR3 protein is CASRSIGGVPTEQYF. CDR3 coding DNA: TGTGCCAGCAGGTCGATCGGGGGGGTACCTACGGAGCAGTACTTC.

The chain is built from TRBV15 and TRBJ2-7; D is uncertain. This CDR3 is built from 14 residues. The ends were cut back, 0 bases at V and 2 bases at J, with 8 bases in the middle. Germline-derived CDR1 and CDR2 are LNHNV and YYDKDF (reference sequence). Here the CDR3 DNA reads TGTGCCACCAGCAGAGATTCGGTTACCTACGAGCAGTACTTC. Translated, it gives CATSRDSVTYEQYF.

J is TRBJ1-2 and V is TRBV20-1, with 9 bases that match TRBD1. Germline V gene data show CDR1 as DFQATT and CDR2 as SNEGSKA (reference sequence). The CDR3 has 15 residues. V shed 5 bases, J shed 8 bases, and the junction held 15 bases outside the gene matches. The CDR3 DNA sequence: TGCAGTGCTCCAGGACAGGGGACCACAATTAGGGGCTACACCTTC. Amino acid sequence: CSAPGQGTTIRGYTF.

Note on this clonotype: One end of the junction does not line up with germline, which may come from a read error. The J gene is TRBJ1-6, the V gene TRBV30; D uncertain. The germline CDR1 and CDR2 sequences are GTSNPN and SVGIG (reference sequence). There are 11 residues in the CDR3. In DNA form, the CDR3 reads TGTGCCTGGAGCTCGGGGAGGCAAGTCTACTTT. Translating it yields CAWSSGRQVYF.

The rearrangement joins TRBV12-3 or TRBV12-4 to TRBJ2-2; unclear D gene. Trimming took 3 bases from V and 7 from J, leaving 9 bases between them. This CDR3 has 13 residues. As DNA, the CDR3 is TGTGCCAGCAGTTTTATGCCAATCGGGGAGCTGTTTTTT. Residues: CASSFMPIGELFF.

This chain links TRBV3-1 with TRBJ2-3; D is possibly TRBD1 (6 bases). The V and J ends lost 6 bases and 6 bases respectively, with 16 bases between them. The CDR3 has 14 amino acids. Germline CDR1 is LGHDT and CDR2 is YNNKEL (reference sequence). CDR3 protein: CASRPRGERDTQYF. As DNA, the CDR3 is TGTGCCAGCAGGCCCAGGGGCGAACGGGATACGCAGTATTTT.

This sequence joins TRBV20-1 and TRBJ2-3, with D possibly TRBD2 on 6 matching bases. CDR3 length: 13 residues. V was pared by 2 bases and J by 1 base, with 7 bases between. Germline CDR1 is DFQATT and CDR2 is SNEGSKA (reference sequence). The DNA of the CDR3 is TGCAGTGCTAGAAGGGAGGGCACAGATACGCAGTATTTT. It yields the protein CSARREGTDTQYF.

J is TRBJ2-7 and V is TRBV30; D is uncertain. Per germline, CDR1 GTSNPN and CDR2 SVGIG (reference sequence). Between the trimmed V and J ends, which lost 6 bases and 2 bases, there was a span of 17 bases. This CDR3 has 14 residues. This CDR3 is CACGPSRGPYEQYF. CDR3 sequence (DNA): TGTGCCTGCGGACCGAGCCGCGGCCCCTACGAGCAGTACTTC.

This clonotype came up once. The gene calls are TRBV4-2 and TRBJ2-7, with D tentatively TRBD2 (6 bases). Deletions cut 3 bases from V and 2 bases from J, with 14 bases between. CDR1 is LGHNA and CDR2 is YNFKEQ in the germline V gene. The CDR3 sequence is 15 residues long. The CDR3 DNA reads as TGTGCCAGCAGCCAGAATTTCGGGGGACCCTACGAGCAGTACTTC. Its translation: CASSQNFGGPYEQYF.

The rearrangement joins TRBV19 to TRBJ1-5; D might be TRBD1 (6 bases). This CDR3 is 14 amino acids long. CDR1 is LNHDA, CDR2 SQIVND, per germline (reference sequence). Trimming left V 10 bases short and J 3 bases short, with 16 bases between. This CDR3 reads CATRQGLPNQPQHF. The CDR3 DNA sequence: TGTGCCACCCGCCAGGGGCTCCCCAATCAGCCCCAGCATTTT.

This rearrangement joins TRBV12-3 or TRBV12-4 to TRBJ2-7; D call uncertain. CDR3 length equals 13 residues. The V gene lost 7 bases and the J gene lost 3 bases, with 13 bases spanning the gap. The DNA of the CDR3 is TGTGCCAGCAAGACCGCAGATTACTACGAGCAGTACTTC. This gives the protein CASKTADYYEQYF.

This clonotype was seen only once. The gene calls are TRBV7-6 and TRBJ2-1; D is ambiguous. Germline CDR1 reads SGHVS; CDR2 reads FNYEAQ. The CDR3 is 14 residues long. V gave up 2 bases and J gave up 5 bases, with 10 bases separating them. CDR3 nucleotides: TGTGCCAGCAGCTTAATTTCTACTAACAATGAGCAGTTCTTC. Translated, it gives CASSLISTNNEQFF. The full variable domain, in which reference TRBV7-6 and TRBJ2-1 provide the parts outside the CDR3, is GAGVSQSPRYKVTKRGQDVALRCDPISGHVSLYWYRQALGQGPEFLTYFNYEAQQDKSGLPNDRFSAERPEGSISTLTIQRTEQRDSAMYRCASSLISTNNEQFFGPGTRLTVL.

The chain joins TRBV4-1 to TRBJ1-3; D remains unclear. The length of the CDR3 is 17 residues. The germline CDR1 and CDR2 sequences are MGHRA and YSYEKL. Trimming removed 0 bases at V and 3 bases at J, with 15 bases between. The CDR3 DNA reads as TGCGCCAGCAGCCAAGAGGGGTGGAGTATACTTGGAAACACCATATATTTT. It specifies CASSQEGWSILGNTIYF.

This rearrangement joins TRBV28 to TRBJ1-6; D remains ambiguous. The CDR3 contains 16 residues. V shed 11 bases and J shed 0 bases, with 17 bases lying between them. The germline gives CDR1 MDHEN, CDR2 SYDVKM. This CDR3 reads CAVGMIGSSYNSPLHF. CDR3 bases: TGTGCCGTTGGAATGATAGGAAGCTCCTATAATTCACCCCTCCACTTT. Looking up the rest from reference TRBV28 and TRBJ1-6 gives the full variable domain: DVKVTQSSRYLVKRTGEKVFLECVQDMDHENMFWYRQDPGLGLRLIYFSYDVKMKEKGDIPEGYSVSREKKERFSLILESASTNQTSMYLCAVGMIGSSYNSPLHFGNGTRLTVT.

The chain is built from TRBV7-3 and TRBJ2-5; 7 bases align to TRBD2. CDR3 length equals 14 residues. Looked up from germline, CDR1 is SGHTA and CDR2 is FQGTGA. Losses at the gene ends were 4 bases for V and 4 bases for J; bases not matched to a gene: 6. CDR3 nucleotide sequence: TGTGCCAGCAGCTCCCCCCTAGCGGTAGAGACCCAGTACTTC. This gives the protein CASSSPLAVETQYF.

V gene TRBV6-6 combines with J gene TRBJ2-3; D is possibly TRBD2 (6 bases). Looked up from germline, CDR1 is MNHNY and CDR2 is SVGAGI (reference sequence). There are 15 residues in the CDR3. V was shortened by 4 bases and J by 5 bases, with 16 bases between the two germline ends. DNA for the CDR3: TGTGCCAGCAGTTGGGTAATGGAGGGCGGAGATACGCAGTATTTT. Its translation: CASSWVMEGGDTQYF.

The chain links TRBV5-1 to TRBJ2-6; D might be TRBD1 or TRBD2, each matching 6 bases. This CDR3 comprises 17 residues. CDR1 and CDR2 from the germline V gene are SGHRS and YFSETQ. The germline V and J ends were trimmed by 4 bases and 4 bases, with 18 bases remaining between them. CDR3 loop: CASSPIGGLGGANVLTF. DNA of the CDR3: TGCGCCAGCAGCCCAATAGGGGGGCTAGGAGGGGCCAACGTCCTGACTTTC.

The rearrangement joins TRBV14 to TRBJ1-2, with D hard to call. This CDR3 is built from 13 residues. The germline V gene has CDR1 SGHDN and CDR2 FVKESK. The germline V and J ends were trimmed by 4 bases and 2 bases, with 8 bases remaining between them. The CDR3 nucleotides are TGTGCCAGCAGCCCCGTTGGGAACTATGGCTACACCTTC. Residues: CASSPVGNYGYTF.